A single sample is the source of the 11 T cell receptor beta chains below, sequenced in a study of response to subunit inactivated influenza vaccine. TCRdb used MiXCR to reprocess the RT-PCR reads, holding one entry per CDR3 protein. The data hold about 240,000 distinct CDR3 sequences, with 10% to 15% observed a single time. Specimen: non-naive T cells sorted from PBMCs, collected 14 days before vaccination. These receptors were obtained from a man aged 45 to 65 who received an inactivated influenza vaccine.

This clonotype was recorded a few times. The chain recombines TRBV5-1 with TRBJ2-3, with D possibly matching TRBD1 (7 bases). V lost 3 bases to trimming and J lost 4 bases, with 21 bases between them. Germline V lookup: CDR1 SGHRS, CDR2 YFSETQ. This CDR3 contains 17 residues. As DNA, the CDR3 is TGCGCCAGCAGCTCCGGGCCCAACAGGGGAGGCCCAGATACGCAGTATTTT. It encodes CASSSGPNRGGPDTQYF.

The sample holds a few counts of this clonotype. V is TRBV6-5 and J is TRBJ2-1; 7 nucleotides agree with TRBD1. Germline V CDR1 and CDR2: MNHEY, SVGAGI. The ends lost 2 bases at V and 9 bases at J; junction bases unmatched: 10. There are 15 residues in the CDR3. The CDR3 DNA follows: TGTGCCAGCAGTTACACCTCCGGGACAGCGAGTGAGCAGTTCTTC. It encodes CASSYTSGTASEQFF.

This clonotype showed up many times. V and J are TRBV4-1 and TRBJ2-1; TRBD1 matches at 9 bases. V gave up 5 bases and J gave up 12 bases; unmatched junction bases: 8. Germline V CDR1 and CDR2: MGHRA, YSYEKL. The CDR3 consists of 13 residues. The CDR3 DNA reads TGCGCCAGCAGCGGCTGGACAGGGGAAGGGCAGTTCTTC. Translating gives CASSGWTGEGQFF.

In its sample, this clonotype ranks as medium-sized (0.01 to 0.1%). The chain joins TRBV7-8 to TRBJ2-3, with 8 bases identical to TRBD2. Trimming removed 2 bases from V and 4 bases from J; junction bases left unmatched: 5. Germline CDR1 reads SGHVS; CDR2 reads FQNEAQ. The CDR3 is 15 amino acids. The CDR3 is CASSLTGGLADTQYF. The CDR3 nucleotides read TGTGCCAGCAGCTTAACGGGGGGGCTCGCAGATACGCAGTATTTT.

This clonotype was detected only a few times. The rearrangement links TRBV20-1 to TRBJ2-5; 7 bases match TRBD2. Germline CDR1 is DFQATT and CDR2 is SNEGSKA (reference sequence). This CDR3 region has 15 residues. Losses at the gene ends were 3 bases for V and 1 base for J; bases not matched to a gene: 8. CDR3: CSASPASGTQETQYF. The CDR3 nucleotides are TGCAGTGCTAGTCCGGCTAGCGGAACCCAAGAGACCCAGTACTTC.

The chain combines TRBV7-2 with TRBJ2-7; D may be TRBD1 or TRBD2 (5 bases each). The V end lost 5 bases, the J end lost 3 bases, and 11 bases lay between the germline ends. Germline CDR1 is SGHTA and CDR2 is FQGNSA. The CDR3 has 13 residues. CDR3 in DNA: TGTGCCAGCAGCACCGGGACGGGCTACGAGCAGTACTTC. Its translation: CASSTGTGYEQYF.

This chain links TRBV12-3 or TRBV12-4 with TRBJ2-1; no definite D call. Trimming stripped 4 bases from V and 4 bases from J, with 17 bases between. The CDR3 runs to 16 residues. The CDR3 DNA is TGTGCCAGCAGTTACCGAAAGGCCTTCCGGTACAATGAGCAGTTCTTC. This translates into CASSYRKAFRYNEQFF.

The CDR3 coding sequence is TGTGCCAGCAGCGCCCTACTAGCGGGGGGAATAGATACGCAGTATTTT. Translation: CASSALLAGGIDTQYF. The chain uses TRBV7-2 and TRBJ2-3, with 12 bases lining up with TRBD2. The CDR3 has 16 amino acids. The V and J ends lost 5 bases and 5 bases, in that order; junction bases with no gene match: 8. Germline V gene data show CDR1 as SGHTA and CDR2 as FQGNSA. Drawing the rest from reference TRBV7-2 and TRBJ2-3, the complete variable domain is GAGVSQSPSNKVTEKGKDVELRCDPISGHTALYWYRQSLGQGLEFLIYFQGNSAPDKSGLPSDRFSAERTGGSVSTLTIQRTQQEDSAVYLCASSALLAGGIDTQYFGPGTRLTVL.

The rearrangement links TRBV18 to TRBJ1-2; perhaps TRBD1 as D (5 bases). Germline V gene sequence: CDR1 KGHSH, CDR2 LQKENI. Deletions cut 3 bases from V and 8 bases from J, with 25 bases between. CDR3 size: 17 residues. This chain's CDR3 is CASSPSGLLLLSSGYTF. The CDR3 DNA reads TGTGCCAGCTCACCCTCGGGACTCCTCCTTCTTTCGTCCGGCTACACCTTC.

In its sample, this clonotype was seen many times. This CDR3 is CASSLELGAKNIQYF. CDR3 nucleotide sequence: TGTGCCAGCAGCTTAGAGTTGGGGGCCAAAAACATTCAGTACTTC. This rearrangement joins TRBV11-2 to TRBJ2-4; D is undetermined. Germline V gene lookup returns CDR1 SGHAT and CDR2 FQNNGV. The CDR3 loop spans 15 amino acids. V was trimmed by 0 bases and J by 1 base, leaving 7 bases between them.

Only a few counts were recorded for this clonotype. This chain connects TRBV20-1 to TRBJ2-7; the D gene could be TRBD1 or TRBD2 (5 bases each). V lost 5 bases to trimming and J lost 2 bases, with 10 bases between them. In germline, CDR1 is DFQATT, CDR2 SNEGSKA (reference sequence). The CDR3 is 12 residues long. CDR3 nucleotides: TGCAGTGCTCGGGGACCAACCTACGAGCAGTACTTC. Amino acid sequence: CSARGPTYEQYF.